The 14 T cell receptor beta chains below were found in one sample sequenced in a study of OX40 agonist ivuxolimab in advanced cancers. Sequencing was performed with immunoSEQ multiplex PCR; in TCRdb, only in-frame clones are kept and a portion is missing. The sample shows 30,000 to 35,000 clones, 84% of them seen only once. This material consisted of CD4+ or CD8+ T cells sorted from blood, taken in a trial of the OX40 agonist ivuxolimab. The receptors stem from an adult with an advanced solid tumor such as melanoma, head and neck, liver or kidney cancer.

This clone was picked up one time. This chain joins TRBV9 and TRBJ2-3, with 12 positions matching TRBD2. Germline assignment: CDR1 SGDLS and CDR2 YYNGEE. The CDR3 runs to 16 residues. The ends lost 1 base at V and 2 bases at J; junction bases unmatched: 2. CDR3: CASSVTSGRPTDTQYF. CDR3 nucleotide sequence: TGTGCCAGCAGCGTAACTAGCGGGAGGCCCACAGATACGCAGTATTTT.

Comment on this clone: Other DNA sequences in the same sample also yield this CDR3. This chain joins TRBV5-1 and TRBJ1-2; 7 nucleotides line up with TRBD1. Germline V gene sequence: CDR1 SGHRS, CDR2 YFSETQ. The CDR3 length is 13 residues. V dropped 1 base and J dropped 5; count of bases not matched to a gene: 2. The CDR3 spells CASSLPGGYGYTF. CDR3 nucleotide sequence: TGCGCCAGCAGCTTGCCAGGGGGATATGGCTACACCTTC.

The CDR3 DNA sequence: TGTGCCAGTGCGGACAGGGGTGGAGGTGAAGCTTTCTTT. Translated, it gives CASADRGGGEAFF. This chain links TRBV19 with TRBJ1-1, with 9 nucleotides matching TRBD1. J lost 7 bases, V lost 8 bases, and 8 bases had no gene match. Germline lookup yields CDR1 LNHDA and CDR2 SQIVND (reference sequence). This CDR3 spans 13 amino acids.

This chain uses TRBV7-8 with TRBJ1-2; 7 nucleotides agree with TRBD1. In germline, CDR1 is SGHVS, CDR2 FQNEAQ. CDR3 length: 15 residues. V dropped 2 bases and J dropped 0; count of bases not matched to a gene: 3. CDR3 loop: CASSLRDSANYGYTF. In DNA form, the CDR3 reads TGTGCCAGCAGCTTACGGGACAGCGCTAACTATGGCTACACCTTC.

This chain connects TRBV5-6 to TRBJ1-2, with 7 bases aligning to TRBD1. The CDR3 runs to 14 residues. V lost 1 base to trimming and J lost 7 bases; unmatched junction nucleotides: 7. Germline lookup yields CDR1 SGHDT and CDR2 YYEEEE. CDR3 DNA sequence: TGTGCCAGCAGCTTGTGGGACAGAAGGAGTGGCTACACCTTC. This sequence encodes CASSLWDRRSGYTF.

The genes are TRBV5-3 and TRBJ2-1; 7 nucleotides line up with TRBD2. TRBV5-3 has ORF status, its function being uncertain. This CDR3 is built from 18 residues. The V segment lost 4 bases and the J segment 1 base; nucleotides outside the gene matches: 14. CDR3: CARSLFGWRESSYNEQFF. The CDR3 coding sequence is TGTGCCAGAAGCCTGTTCGGTTGGCGGGAGTCGTCCTACAATGAGCAGTTCTTC.

The gene calls are TRBV5-1 and TRBJ2-7; 10 bases are shared with TRBD1. The CDR3 runs 15 residues. V lost 4 bases, J lost 0 bases, and 4 bases stayed unmatched. CDR1 and CDR2 from the germline V gene are SGHRS and YFSETQ. The CDR3 DNA reads as TGCGCCAGCAGCCTGACAGGGGGCGCCTCCTACGAGCAGTACTTC. As protein: CASSLTGGASYEQYF.

The rearrangement joins TRBV29-1 to TRBJ2-3, with D perhaps being TRBD1 or TRBD2 (5 bases each). This CDR3 is built from 15 residues. Trimming stripped 5 bases from V and 0 bases from J, with 15 bases between. Germline loops: CDR1 SQVTM, CDR2 ANQGSEA. This CDR3 reads CSVLNTGGSTDTQYF. The CDR3 DNA sequence: TGCAGCGTTTTGAATACAGGAGGTAGCACAGATACGCAGTATTTT.

This chain connects TRBV7-6 to TRBJ2-1; unclear D gene. Germline-derived CDR1 and CDR2 are SGHVS and FNYEAQ. The CDR3 has 16 residues. V lost 2 bases to trimming and J lost 4 bases, with 15 bases between them. CDR3 amino acids: CASSLRSDPVYNEQFF. CDR3 sequence (DNA): TGTGCCAGCAGCTTAAGAAGCGACCCCGTTTACAATGAGCAGTTCTTC.

CDR3 protein: CASSSRDRDHEQYF. In nucleotides, the CDR3 is TGTGCCAGCAGCTCCCGGGACAGGGACCACGAGCAGTACTTC. This sequence joins TRBV7-6 and TRBJ2-7; 9 bases are a match to TRBD1. V was clipped by 4 bases and J by 5 bases; unmatched bases: 6. CDR1 SGHVS and CDR2 FNYEAQ come from the germline V gene. The length of the CDR3 is 14 residues.

This clone was seen a single time. The V and J genes are TRBV6-1 and TRBJ1-6, with D possibly being TRBD1 (6 bases). Trimming stripped 8 bases from V and 7 bases from J, with 15 bases between. The germline V gene has CDR1 MNHNS and CDR2 SASEGT. This CDR3 comprises 14 residues. CDR3 in amino acids: CASGGGPRNSPLHF. CDR3 DNA: TGTGCCAGCGGGGGGGGGCCTAGGAATTCACCCCTCCACTTT.

The genes are TRBV5-1 and TRBJ1-6; D is undetermined. CDR1 and CDR2 (germline): SGHRS, YFSETQ. This CDR3 spans 13 amino acids. V shed 0 bases and J shed 10 bases, with 8 bases lying between them. The CDR3 DNA reads TGCGCCAGCAGCTTGGATCAGTTCTCACCCCTCCACTTT. The encoded protein is CASSLDQFSPLHF.

The gene calls are TRBV7-7 and TRBJ2-5; TRBD2 matches 9 bases. After removal of 2 bases from V and 5 bases from J, the junction contained 6 bases not matched to a gene. CDR1 and CDR2 (germline): SSHAT, FNYEAQ (reference sequence). The CDR3 sequence is 15 residues long. CDR3 nucleotide sequence: TGTGCCAGCAGCTTATGGGCGGGGGGGCTGGAGACCCAGTACTTC. This translates into CASSLWAGGLETQYF.

The chain links TRBV10-3 to TRBJ1-3; D gene ambiguous. The CDR3 has 13 residues. Between the trimmed V and J ends, which lost 4 bases and 0 bases, there was a span of 4 bases. Germline values: CDR1 ENHRY, CDR2 SYGVKD. CDR3 coding DNA: TGTGCCATCAGTGGGACCTCTGGAAACACCATATATTTT. It translates to CAISGTSGNTIYF.